Sequencing of this T cell receptor beta chain was carried out in a study of blood T cells in healthy people across ages. Findings and caveats of the study: The CMV status of each donor remained undetermined, and this could have confounded shifts in expanded clonotypes.

Per-sample PBMC isolation yielded at least 6.5 million cells. About this clonotype: Its specificity is not known.

Then a second PCR, running roughly 7 to 11 cycles, was carried out with a sample-barcoded 5' primer and a J-beta primer mix. All samples gave at least 2.5 million CDR3-containing paired-end reads. A single record per CDR3 protein comes from TCRdb applying MiXCR to the 5' RACE reads. The sample consists of fewer than 700,000 distinct CDR3 sequences, over 40% of them appearing once. The CDR3 has 17 residues. Germline lookup yields CDR1 SGHDN and CDR2 FVKESK. V lost 0 bases to trimming and J lost 2 bases; unmatched junction nucleotides: 7. The TCR originated in a man older than 75 in good health. Sequenced input: blood. J is TRBJ2-7 and V is TRBV14, with TRBD2 identical over 10 bases. For the CDR3, the DNA is TGTGCCAGCAGCCAAGATCGAAGAGCGGGAGGGCCCTACGAGCAGTACTTC. Its protein product is CASSQDRRAGGPYEQYF.